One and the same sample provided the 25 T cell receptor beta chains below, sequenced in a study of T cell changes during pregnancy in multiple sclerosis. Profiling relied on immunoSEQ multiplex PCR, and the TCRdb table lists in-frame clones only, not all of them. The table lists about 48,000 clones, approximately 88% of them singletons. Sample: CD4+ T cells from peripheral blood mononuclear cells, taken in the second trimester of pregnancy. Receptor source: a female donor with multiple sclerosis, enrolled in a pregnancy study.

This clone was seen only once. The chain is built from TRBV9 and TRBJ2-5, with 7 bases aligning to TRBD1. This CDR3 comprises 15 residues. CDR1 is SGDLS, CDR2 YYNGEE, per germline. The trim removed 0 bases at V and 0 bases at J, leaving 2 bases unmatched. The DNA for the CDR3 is TGTGCCAGCAGCGTAGGACAGGGCGACCAAGAGACCCAGTACTTC. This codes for CASSVGQGDQETQYF.

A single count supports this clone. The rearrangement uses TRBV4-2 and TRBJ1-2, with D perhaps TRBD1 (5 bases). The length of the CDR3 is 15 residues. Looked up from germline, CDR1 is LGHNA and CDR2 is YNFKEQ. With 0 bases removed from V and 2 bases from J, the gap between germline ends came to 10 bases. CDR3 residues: CASSQDDRRNYGYTF. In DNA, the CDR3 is TGTGCCAGCAGCCAAGACGACAGACGAAACTATGGCTACACCTTC.

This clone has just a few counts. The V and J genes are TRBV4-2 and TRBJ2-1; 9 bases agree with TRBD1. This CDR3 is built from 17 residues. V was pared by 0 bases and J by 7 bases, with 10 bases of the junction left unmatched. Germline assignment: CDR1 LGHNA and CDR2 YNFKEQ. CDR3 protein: CASSQEGADRGWNEQFF. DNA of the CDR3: TGTGCCAGCAGCCAAGAGGGGGCGGACAGGGGCTGGAATGAGCAGTTCTTC.

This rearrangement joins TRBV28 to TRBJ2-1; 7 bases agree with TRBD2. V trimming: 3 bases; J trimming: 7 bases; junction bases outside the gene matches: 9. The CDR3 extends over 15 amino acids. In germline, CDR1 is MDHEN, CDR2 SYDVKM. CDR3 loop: CASSFIGGSANEQFF. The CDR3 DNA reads TGTGCCAGCAGTTTTATTGGCGGGAGCGCGAATGAGCAGTTCTTC.

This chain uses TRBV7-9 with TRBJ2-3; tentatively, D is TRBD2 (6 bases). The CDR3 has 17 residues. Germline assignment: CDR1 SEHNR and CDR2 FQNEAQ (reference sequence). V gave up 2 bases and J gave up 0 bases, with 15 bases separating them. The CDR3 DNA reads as TGTGCCAGCAGCTTACGCCTGGGGGGTTCTAGCACAGATACGCAGTATTTT. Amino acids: CASSLRLGGSSTDTQYF.

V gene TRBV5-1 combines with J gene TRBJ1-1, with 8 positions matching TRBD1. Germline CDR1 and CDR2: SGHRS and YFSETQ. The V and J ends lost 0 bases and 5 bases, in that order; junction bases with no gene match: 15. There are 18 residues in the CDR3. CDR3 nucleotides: TGCGCCAGCAGCTTGGGCCCCTCCGGACAGGGCAGCAGGACTGAAGCTTTCTTT. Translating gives CASSLGPSGQGSRTEAFF. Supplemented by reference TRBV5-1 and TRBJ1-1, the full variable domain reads KAGVTQTPRYLIKTRGQQVTLSCSPISGHRSVSWYQQTPGQGLQFLFEYFSETQRNKGNFPGRFSGRQFSNSRSEMNVSTLELGDSALYLCASSLGPSGQGSRTEAFFGQGTRLTVV.

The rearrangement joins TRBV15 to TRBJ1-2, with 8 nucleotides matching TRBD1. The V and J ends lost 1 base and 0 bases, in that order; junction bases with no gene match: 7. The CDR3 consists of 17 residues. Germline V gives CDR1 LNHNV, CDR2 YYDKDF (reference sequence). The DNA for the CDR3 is TGTGCCACCAGCAGAGGACAGGGGCACGGAGCTAACTATGGCTACACCTTC. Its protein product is CATSRGQGHGANYGYTF.

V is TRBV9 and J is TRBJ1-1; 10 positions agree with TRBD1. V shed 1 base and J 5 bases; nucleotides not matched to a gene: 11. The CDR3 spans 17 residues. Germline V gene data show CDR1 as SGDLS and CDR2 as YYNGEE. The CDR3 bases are TGTGCCAGCAGCGTAAGGGGGACAGGGGTCGGAGGGACTGAAGCTTTCTTT. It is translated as CASSVRGTGVGGTEAFF.

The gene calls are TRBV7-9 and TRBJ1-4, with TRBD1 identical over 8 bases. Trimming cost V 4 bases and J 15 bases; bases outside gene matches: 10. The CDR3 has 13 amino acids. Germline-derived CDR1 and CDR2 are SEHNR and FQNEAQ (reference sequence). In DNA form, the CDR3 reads TGTGCCAGCAGCTCCCCTCGGCCGGACAGGGTGTTTTTT. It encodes CASSSPRPDRVFF.

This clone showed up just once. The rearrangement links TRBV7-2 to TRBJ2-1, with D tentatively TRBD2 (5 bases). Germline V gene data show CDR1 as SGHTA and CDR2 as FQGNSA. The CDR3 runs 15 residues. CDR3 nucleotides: TGTGCTGGATGCTTGGAGGTCAGCTCCTACAATGAGCAGTTCTTC. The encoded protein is CAGCLEVSSYNEQFF.

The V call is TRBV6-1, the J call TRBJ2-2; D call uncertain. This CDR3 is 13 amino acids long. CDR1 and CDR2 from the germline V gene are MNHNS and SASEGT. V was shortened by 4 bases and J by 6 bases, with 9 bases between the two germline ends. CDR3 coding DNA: TGTGCCAGCAGTGGTTTGGCTCCCGGGGAGCTGTTTTTT. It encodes CASSGLAPGELFF.

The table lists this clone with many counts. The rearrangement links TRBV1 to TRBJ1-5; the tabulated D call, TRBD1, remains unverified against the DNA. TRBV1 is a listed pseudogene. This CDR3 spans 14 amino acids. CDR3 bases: TGCACCAGCCCCGGAACAGGGGGCAATCAGCCCCAGCATTTT. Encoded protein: CTSPGTGGNQPQHF.

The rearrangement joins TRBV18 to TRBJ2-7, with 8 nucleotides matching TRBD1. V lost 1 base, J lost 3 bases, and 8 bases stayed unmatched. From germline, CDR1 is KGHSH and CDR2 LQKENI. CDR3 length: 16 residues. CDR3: CASSPLSETGGYEQYF. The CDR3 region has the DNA TGTGCCAGCTCACCACTGAGCGAAACAGGGGGCTACGAGCAGTACTTC.

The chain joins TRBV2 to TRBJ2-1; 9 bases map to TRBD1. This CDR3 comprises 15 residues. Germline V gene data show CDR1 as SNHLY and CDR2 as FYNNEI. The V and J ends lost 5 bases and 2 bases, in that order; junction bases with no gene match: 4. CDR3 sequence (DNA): TGTGCCAGCAGTTCCACAGGGGGCACCTACAATGAGCAGTTCTTC. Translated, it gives CASSSTGGTYNEQFF.

In nucleotides, the CDR3 is TGTGCCAGCAGCTTAAGGCAGGGAAACCAACAAGAGACCCAGTACTTC. This sequence encodes CASSLRQGNQQETQYF. The V call is TRBV7-2, the J call TRBJ2-5, with D possibly matching TRBD1 (5 bases). Trimming shortened V by 2 bases and J by 2 bases, and 15 bases separated the two germline ends. The CDR3 runs 16 residues. The germline gives CDR1 SGHTA, CDR2 FQGNSA.

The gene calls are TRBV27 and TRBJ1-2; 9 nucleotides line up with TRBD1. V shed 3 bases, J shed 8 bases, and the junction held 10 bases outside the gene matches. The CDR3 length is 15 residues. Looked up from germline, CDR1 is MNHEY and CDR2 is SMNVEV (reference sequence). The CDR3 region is CASSFLPGQGMGYTF. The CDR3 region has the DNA TGTGCCAGCAGTTTCCTCCCGGGACAGGGTATGGGCTACACCTTC.

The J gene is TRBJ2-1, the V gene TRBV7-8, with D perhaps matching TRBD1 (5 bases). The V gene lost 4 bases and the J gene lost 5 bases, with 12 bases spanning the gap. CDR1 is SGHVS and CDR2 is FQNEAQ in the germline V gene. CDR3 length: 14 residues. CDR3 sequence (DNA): TGTGCCAGCAGCTCACGGACCAGGGACAATGAGCAGTTCTTC. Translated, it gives CASSSRTRDNEQFF. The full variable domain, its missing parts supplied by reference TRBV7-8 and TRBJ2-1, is GAGVSQSPRYKVAKRGQDVALRCDPISGHVSLFWYQQALGQGPEFLTYFQNEAQLDKSGLPSDRFFAERPEGSVSTLKIQRTQQEDSAVYLCASSSRTRDNEQFFGPGTRLTVL.

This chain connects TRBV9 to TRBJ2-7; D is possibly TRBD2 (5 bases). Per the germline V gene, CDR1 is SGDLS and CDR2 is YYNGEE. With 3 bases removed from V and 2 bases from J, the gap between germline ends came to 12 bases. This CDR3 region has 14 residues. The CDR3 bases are TGTGCCAGCAGCGGCCGGGTCGGGACCTACGAGCAGTACTTC. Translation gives CASSGRVGTYEQYF.

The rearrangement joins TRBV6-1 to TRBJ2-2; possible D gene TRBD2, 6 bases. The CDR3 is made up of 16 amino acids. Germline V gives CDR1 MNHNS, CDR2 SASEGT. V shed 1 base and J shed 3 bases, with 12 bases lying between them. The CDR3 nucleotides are TGTGCCAGCAGTGAAGGGTGGGGAGGACACACCGGGGAGCTGTTTTTT. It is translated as CASSEGWGGHTGELFF.

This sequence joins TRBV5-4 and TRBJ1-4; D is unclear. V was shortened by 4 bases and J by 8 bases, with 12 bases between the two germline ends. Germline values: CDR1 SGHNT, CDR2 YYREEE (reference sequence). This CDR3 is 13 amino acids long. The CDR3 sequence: CASSNPTEEKLFF. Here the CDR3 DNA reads TGTGCCAGCAGCAACCCAACCGAGGAAAAACTGTTTTTT. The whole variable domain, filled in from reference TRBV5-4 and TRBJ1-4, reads ETGVTQSPTHLIKTRGQQVTLRCSSQSGHNTVSWYQQALGQGPQFIFQYYREEENGRGNFPPRFSGLQFPNYSSELNVNALELDDSALYLCASSNPTEEKLFFGSGTQLSVL.

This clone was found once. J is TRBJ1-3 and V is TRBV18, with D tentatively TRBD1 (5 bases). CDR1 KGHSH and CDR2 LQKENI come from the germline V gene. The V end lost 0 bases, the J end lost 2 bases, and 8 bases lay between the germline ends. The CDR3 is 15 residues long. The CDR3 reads CASSPPPGTGNTIYF. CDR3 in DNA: TGTGCCAGCTCACCACCCCCAGGGACTGGAAACACCATATATTTT.

The CDR3 reads CSANSGGRTEAFF. CDR3 nucleotides: TGCAGCGCAAATTCGGGGGGTCGGACTGAAGCTTTCTTT. The rearrangement links TRBV29-1 to TRBJ1-1, with D possibly TRBD1 on 5 matching bases. Trimming shortened V by 7 bases and J by 5 bases, and 17 bases separated the two germline ends. The CDR3 loop spans 13 amino acids. Germline CDR1 reads SQVTM; CDR2 reads ANQGSEA.

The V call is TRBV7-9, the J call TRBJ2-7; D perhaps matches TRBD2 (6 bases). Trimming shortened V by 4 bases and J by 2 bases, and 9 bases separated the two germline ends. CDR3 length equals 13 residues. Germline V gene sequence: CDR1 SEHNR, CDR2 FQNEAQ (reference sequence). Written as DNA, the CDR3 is TGTGCCAGCAGCTCAAGCGGGCCCTACGAGCAGTACTTC. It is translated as CASSSSGPYEQYF.

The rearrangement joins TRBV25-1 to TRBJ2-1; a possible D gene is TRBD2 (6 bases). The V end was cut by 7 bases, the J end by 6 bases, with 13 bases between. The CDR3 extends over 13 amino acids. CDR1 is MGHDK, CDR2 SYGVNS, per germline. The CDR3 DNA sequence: TGTGCCAGCACAAGACGGGGGATCAATGAGCAGTTCTTC. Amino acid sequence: CASTRRGINEQFF.

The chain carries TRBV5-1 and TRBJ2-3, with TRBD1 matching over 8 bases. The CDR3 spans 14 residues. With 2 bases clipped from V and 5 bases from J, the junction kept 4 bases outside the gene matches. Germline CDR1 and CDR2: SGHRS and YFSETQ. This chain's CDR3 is CASSFGTGRDTQYF. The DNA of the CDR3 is TGCGCCAGCAGCTTCGGGACAGGTCGAGATACGCAGTATTTT. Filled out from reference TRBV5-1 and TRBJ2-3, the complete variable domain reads KAGVTQTPRYLIKTRGQQVTLSCSPISGHRSVSWYQQTPGQGLQFLFEYFSETQRNKGNFPGRFSGRQFSNSRSEMNVSTLELGDSALYLCASSFGTGRDTQYFGPGTRLTVL.